This is a list of T cell receptor beta chains from one sample in a study of identical twins. TCRdb passed the 5' RACE reads through MiXCR, listing each CDR3 protein once. The sample consists of just over 500,000 distinct CDR3 sequences, about 20% of them appearing once. Separately, the same data were catalogued under a study of T cells expressing NK-cell markers.

Material: CD4+ T cells sorted from blood. Receptors were obtained from a woman between 18 and 29 years old in good health. Both conserved end residues are part of each CDR3. D genes are given only for firm matches. Expanded clones get a size class; other rows say once, few or many, or leave the size out.

j_call v_call d_call clone_size cdr3_aa cdr3_nt
TRBJ2-3 TRBV20-1 . . CSASLSRSTDTQYF TGCAGTGCTAGTCTCTCGCGATCCACAGATACGCAGTATTTT
TRBJ2-1 TRBV18 TRBD1 . CASSLDRGYEQFF TGTGCCAGCTCACTCGACAGGGGCTATGAGCAGTTCTTC
TRBJ2-1 TRBV5-1 . . CASSTGIGLGQFF TGCGCCAGCAGCACAGGAATCGGGTTAGGGCAGTTCTTC
TRBJ1-1 TRBV6-1 TRBD1 many CASTLIGTAEAFF TGTGCCAGCACCTTAATAGGGACAGCTGAAGCTTTCTTT
TRBJ2-7 TRBV20-1 . many CSARRGGSYEQYF TGCAGTGCTAGACGGGGAGGTTCCTACGAGCAGTACTTC
TRBJ2-3 TRBV20-1 . . CSASSVRPPTDTQYF TGCAGTGCTAGCTCTGTGCGCCCCCCGACAGATACGCAGTATTTT
TRBJ2-1 TRBV11-2 . few CASNQRVSTNEQFF TGTGCCAGCAACCAAAGAGTGAGCACGAATGAGCAGTTCTTC
TRBJ1-1 TRBV5-1 . . CASSIGGQSNTEAFF TGCGCCAGCAGCATCGGAGGACAATCGAACACTGAAGCTTTCTTT
TRBJ2-5 TRBV29-1 . many CSVGSLGETQYF TGCAGCGTCGGATCCCTGGGAGAGACCCAGTACTTC
TRBJ2-7 TRBV7-6 . . CASSPVPEPKAYEQYF TGTGCCAGCAGCCCGGTCCCAGAGCCGAAAGCCTACGAGCAGTACTTC
TRBJ2-4 TRBV14 TRBD1 . CASSQELYGTGKNIQYF TGTGCCAGCAGCCAGGAACTTTACGGGACAGGGAAAAACATTCAGTACTTC
TRBJ2-1 TRBV29-1 . few CSAATNRYEQFF TGCAGCGCCGCGACAAACAGGTATGAGCAGTTCTTC
TRBJ2-7 TRBV2 TRBD1 . CASSGLDRGSSYEQYF TGTGCCAGCAGTGGTCTGGACAGGGGAAGTTCCTACGAGCAGTACTTC
TRBJ2-7 TRBV20-1 TRBD2 . CSATTSGTSGSLSYEQYF TGCAGTGCTACAACGTCGGGGACTAGCGGGTCCCTCTCCTACGAGCAGTACTTC
TRBJ2-5 TRBV7-2 . many CASSLAREETQYF TGTGCCAGCAGCTTAGCCCGGGAAGAGACCCAGTACTTC
TRBJ2-3 TRBV25-1 . . CASSQRTTDTQYF TGTGCCAGCAGTCAACGGACTACAGATACGCAGTATTTT
TRBJ1-5 TRBV6-2/TRBV6-3 . . CASRRGPNQPQHF TGTGCCAGCAGAAGGGGACCTAATCAGCCCCAGCATTTT
TRBJ2-3 TRBV10-1 . . CASSDEGDTQYF TGCGCCAGCAGTGATGAGGGGGATACGCAGTATTTT
TRBJ1-5 TRBV20-1 . few CSARDGSGKPQHF TGCAGTGCTAGAGATGGGTCAGGGAAGCCCCAGCATTTT
TRBJ1-1 TRBV6-1 . . CASSRRGGPRGYTEAFF TGTGCCAGCTCGAGGAGGGGCGGACCTCGGGGTTACACTGAAGCTTTCTTT
TRBJ2-2 TRBV20-1 TRBD1 . CSAQDRGTGELFF TGCAGTGCACAGGACAGGGGGACCGGGGAGCTGTTTTTT
TRBJ2-2 TRBV20-1 TRBD2 . CSVQGGTSAGELFF TGCAGTGTTCAAGGCGGGACTAGCGCTGGGGAGCTGTTTTTT
TRBJ2-1 TRBV10-3 . . CATVAQGGRLVMNEQFF TGTGCCACCGTCGCTCAGGGGGGGCGGCTAGTGATGAATGAGCAGTTCTTC
TRBJ2-3 TRBV29-1 . . CSVALHGLGTDTQYF TGCAGCGTTGCCCTCCATGGACTGGGCACAGATACGCAGTATTTT
TRBJ1-1 TRBV20-1 . few CSAWWEENTEAFF TGCAGTGCATGGTGGGAAGAGAACACTGAAGCTTTCTTT
TRBJ1-2 TRBV20-1 . few CSANQGHDGYTF TGCAGTGCAAATCAGGGACACGATGGCTACACCTTC
TRBJ1-4 TRBV14 TRBD1 . CASSQGDRGYEKLFF TGTGCCAGCAGCCAGGGGGACAGGGGATACGAAAAACTGTTTTTT
TRBJ2-1 TRBV7-2 TRBD2 few CASSLASGPYNEQFF TGTGCCAGCAGCTTAGCTAGCGGGCCCTACAATGAGCAGTTCTTC
TRBJ1-4 TRBV12-3/TRBV12-4 TRBD1 . CASSLVYGSGQGREKLFF TGTGCCAGCAGTTTAGTATATGGGTCGGGACAGGGCCGTGAAAAACTGTTTTTT
TRBJ2-3 TRBV20-1 TRBD1 few CSARPDYVGQGTTTDTQYF TGCAGTGCTAGACCCGATTACGTCGGACAGGGGACAACCACAGATACGCAGTATTTT
TRBJ2-1 TRBV25-1 . few CASRKGSVSSYNEQFF TGTGCCAGCAGAAAGGGTAGCGTCAGCTCCTACAATGAGCAGTTCTTC
TRBJ2-1 TRBV5-1 TRBD1 . CASSLFGTGVINEQFF TGCGCCAGCAGCTTGTTTGGGACAGGGGTCATCAATGAGCAGTTCTTC
TRBJ2-7 TRBV6-5 TRBD1 few CASSHPSETGPYEQYF TGTGCCAGCAGTCACCCGTCGGAGACAGGGCCCTACGAGCAGTACTTC
TRBJ1-1 TRBV20-1 . . CSARVLGHRNTEAFF TGCAGTGCTAGAGTCTTAGGACATAGGAACACTGAAGCTTTCTTT
TRBJ2-3 TRBV15 . . CATSRDKNPDTQYF TGTGCCACCAGCAGGGATAAAAATCCAGATACGCAGTATTTT
TRBJ2-7 TRBV6-1 TRBD2 . CASRLAGGLSGLEQYF TGTGCCAGCAGACTAGCGGGAGGGCTATCCGGCCTCGAGCAGTACTTC
TRBJ1-1 TRBV10-3 . . CAISEPRVREAFF TGTGCCATCAGTGAGCCAAGGGTCAGAGAAGCTTTCTTT